The 29 T cell receptor beta chains below come from one sample, sequenced in a study of identical twins. A single record per CDR3 protein comes from TCRdb applying MiXCR to the 5' RACE reads. Found here are 600,000 to 800,000 distinct CDR3 sequences, 21% of them singletons; the top ten hold 4.3%. These data also formed part of another study, on T cells expressing NK-cell markers.

The sequencing sample was made of PBMCs. The receptors derive from a woman younger than 30 in good health.

V and J are TRBV28 and TRBJ2-1; perhaps TRBD2 as D (5 bases). This CDR3 has 15 residues. Germline V gene data show CDR1 as MDHEN and CDR2 as SYDVKM. V was shortened by 3 bases and J by 3 bases, with 12 bases between the two germline ends. This CDR3 reads CASSFGGFRYNEQFF. As DNA, the CDR3 is TGTGCCAGCAGTTTCGGCGGGTTCCGCTACAATGAGCAGTTCTTC.

This clonotype has more than one count but fewer than ten. The genes are TRBV24-1 and TRBJ2-7, with TRBD1 identical over 8 bases. The CDR3 spans 13 residues. J lost 4 bases, V lost 9 bases, and 7 bases had no gene match. Germline loops: CDR1 KGHDR, CDR2 SFDVKD. The CDR3 bases are TGTGCCACCCCACCCAGGGGGCAATACGAGCAGTACTTC. This translates into CATPPRGQYEQYF.

This clonotype appeared a single time. V and J are TRBV11-3 and TRBJ2-7; no clear D. The CDR3 spans 13 residues. Germline CDR1 SGHNT, CDR2 YENEEA. Trimming took off 1 base at V and 6 bases at J, with 10 bases between the two ends. The CDR3 DNA reads TGTGCCAGCAGCTTAGTCGAGCTCCGCGAGCAGTACTTC. This codes for CASSLVELREQYF.

This clonotype turned up a few times. The chain is built from TRBV20-1 and TRBJ2-1, with 11 positions matching TRBD2. This CDR3 is built from 15 residues. Germline trimming cut 6 bases from V and 6 bases from J; bases unmatched to any gene: 10. Germline assignment: CDR1 DFQATT and CDR2 SNEGSKA (reference sequence). Here the CDR3 DNA reads TGCAGTGCAGAAGTGGGACTAGCGGTATCCAATGAGCAGTTCTTC. Its translation: CSAEVGLAVSNEQFF.

This clonotype has a count of ten or more. The chain recombines TRBV9 with TRBJ1-4; the D is unclear. V was cut by 5 bases and J by 10 bases, with 15 bases left in between. Germline V CDR1 and CDR2: SGDLS, YYNGEE. CDR3 size: 13 residues. CDR3 bases: TGTGCCAGCAGTGAAAATTCCCGTGGAAAACTGTTTTTT. It encodes CASSENSRGKLFF.

This sequence joins TRBV14 and TRBJ2-3; D not resolved. V lost 1 base and J 4 bases, leaving 6 bases between the germline ends. Germline CDR1 reads SGHDN; CDR2 reads FVKESK. The CDR3 covers 13 residues. The CDR3 loop reads CASSQGIPDTQYF. The CDR3 coding sequence is TGTGCCAGCAGCCAAGGGATCCCAGATACGCAGTATTTT.

Only a few counts were recorded for this clonotype. The genes are TRBV7-2 and TRBJ2-1; possible D gene TRBD1, 5 bases. CDR1 is SGHTA, CDR2 FQGNSA, per germline. Trimming left V 2 bases short and J 10 bases short, with 12 bases between. This CDR3 is 13 amino acids long. The CDR3 DNA reads as TGTGCCAGCAGCTTACCGTACTCAGGGGAGCAGTTCTTC. Translated: CASSLPYSGEQFF.

A note on this clonotype: The junction departs from germline at one end; a sequencing error may be responsible. V and J are TRBV5-1 and TRBJ2-3, with TRBD1 identical over 9 bases. CDR3 length: 17 residues. CDR1 is SGHRS and CDR2 is YFSETQ in the germline V gene. The chain's CDR3 is CTSSSPGTGIGTDTQYF. The CDR3 DNA is TGCACCAGCAGCTCGCCAGGGACAGGGATAGGTACAGATACGCAGTATTTT.

This clonotype was picked up a small number of times. The chain uses TRBV7-3 and TRBJ2-7, with TRBD2 as a possible D gene (6 bases). CDR1 and CDR2 from the germline V gene are SGHTA and FQGTGA. Trimming took off 0 bases at V and 5 bases at J, with 11 bases between the two ends. This CDR3 is built from 14 residues. CDR3 bases: TGTGCCAGCAGCTTAACCGGGGGAGCCGACGAGCAGTACTTC. This codes for CASSLTGGADEQYF.

This clonotype has at least ten counts. The CDR3 DNA sequence: TGTGCCAGCAGGCGACTAGCGGGAGGGTTCACAGATACGCAGTATTTT. It encodes CASRRLAGGFTDTQYF. This chain connects TRBV27 to TRBJ2-3; 14 nucleotides match TRBD2. V trimming: 6 bases; J trimming: 2 bases; junction bases outside the gene matches: 4. This CDR3 is built from 16 residues. Germline CDR1 and CDR2: MNHEY and SMNVEV (reference sequence).

This clonotype showed up just a few times. The rearrangement links TRBV7-9 to TRBJ1-1; D is unclear. CDR1 SEHNR and CDR2 FQNEAQ come from the germline V gene (reference sequence). The CDR3 runs to 12 residues. V was trimmed by 6 bases and J by 5 bases, leaving 10 bases between them. Here the CDR3 DNA reads TGTGCCAGCAGAGGCAGCGGAACTGAAGCTTTCTTT. Translation gives CASRGSGTEAFF.

The V gene is TRBV12-3 or TRBV12-4, the J gene TRBJ2-3, with D possibly TRBD2 on 6 matching bases. V was pared by 8 bases and J by 0 bases, with 15 bases between. The CDR3 is 15 amino acids. The CDR3 here is CASSVRERSTDTQYF. CDR3 DNA: TGTGCCAGCTCAGTACGGGAGCGCAGCACAGATACGCAGTATTTT.

V usage is TRBV7-2 and J usage is TRBJ2-1, with no clear D. Germline V gives CDR1 SGHTA, CDR2 FQGNSA. V lost 8 bases to trimming and J lost 10 bases, with 15 bases between them. The CDR3 has 12 residues. The CDR3 region is CASGLVRAEQFF. CDR3 nucleotides: TGTGCCAGCGGGTTAGTCCGGGCCGAGCAGTTCTTC. The full variable domain, completed using reference TRBV7-2 and TRBJ2-1, is GAGVSQSPSNKVTEKGKDVELRCDPISGHTALYWYRQSLGQGLEFLIYFQGNSAPDKSGLPSDRFSAERTGGSVSTLTIQRTQQEDSAVYLCASGLVRAEQFFGPGTRLTVL.

This clonotype was recorded at least ten times. The CDR3 region is CASGGLQETQYF. The CDR3 nucleotides are TGTGCCAGCGGCGGTCTCCAAGAGACCCAGTACTTC. The chain recombines TRBV12-3 or TRBV12-4 with TRBJ2-5; D ambiguous. This CDR3 comprises 12 residues. The V end lost 8 bases, the J end lost 1 base, and 8 bases lay between the germline ends.

This clonotype showed up just once. CDR3 sequence (DNA): TGCGCCAGCAGCCAATCCGCCGGAAAGGATAATTCACCCCTCCACTTT. Its translation is CASSQSAGKDNSPLHF. The V gene is TRBV4-1, the J gene TRBJ1-6; D call uncertain. CDR1 MGHRA and CDR2 YSYEKL come from the germline V gene. The CDR3 has 16 amino acids. V dropped 2 bases and J dropped 5 bases, with 13 bases sitting between them.

This rearrangement joins TRBV4-3 to TRBJ2-5; D unresolved. CDR3 length equals 14 residues. V lost 1 base and J lost 5, with 11 bases in between. Germline assignment: CDR1 LGHNA and CDR2 YSLEER. For the CDR3, the DNA is TGCGCCAGCAGCCAAGTAGCCTACCTGGAGACCCAGTACTTC. It is translated as CASSQVAYLETQYF.

Ten or more counts support this clonotype. This chain joins TRBV29-1 and TRBJ2-5, with TRBD1 identical over 9 bases. The germline CDR1 and CDR2 sequences are SQVTM and ANQGSEA. The CDR3 spans 14 residues. V gave up 4 bases and J gave up 2 bases; unmatched junction bases: 5. The CDR3 reads CSVASGTGQETQYF. CDR3 bases: TGCAGCGTTGCCTCAGGGACAGGGCAAGAGACCCAGTACTTC.

This clonotype was observed once. V gene TRBV10-3 combines with J gene TRBJ2-7, with D possibly matching TRBD1 (6 bases). The CDR3 is 15 residues long. The V gene's germline CDR1 is ENHRY and CDR2 SYGVKD. V gave up 2 bases and J gave up 2 bases, with 13 bases separating them. This CDR3 reads CAISETGLYAYEQYF. CDR3 DNA: TGTGCCATCAGTGAGACAGGGCTTTATGCCTACGAGCAGTACTTC.

This clonotype has a handful of counts. The V call is TRBV6-1, the J call TRBJ1-1; TRBD1 matches 9 bases. The CDR3 spans 14 residues. CDR1 MNHNS and CDR2 SASEGT come from the germline V gene. V lost 5 bases, J lost 3 bases, and 4 bases stayed unmatched. This CDR3 is CASSRTGEDTEAFF. CDR3 nucleotides: TGTGCCAGCAGTCGGACAGGGGAGGACACTGAAGCTTTCTTT.

This clonotype showed up many times. This chain links TRBV2 with TRBJ1-1; D might be TRBD1 (6 bases). Per germline, CDR1 SNHLY and CDR2 FYNNEI. The CDR3 loop spans 13 amino acids. Trimming left V 10 bases short and J 1 base short, with 13 bases between. This CDR3 is CATRRGRNTEAFF. The CDR3 DNA reads TGTGCCACCCGAAGGGGGAGGAACACTGAAGCTTTCTTT.

The gene calls are TRBV7-9 and TRBJ1-2, with TRBD1 matching over 7 bases. CDR3 length equals 16 residues. CDR1 and CDR2 from the germline V gene are SEHNR and FQNEAQ (reference sequence). Trimming removed 0 bases from V and 4 bases from J; junction bases left unmatched: 8. In DNA, the CDR3 is TGTGCCAGCAGCTTAGCGCGCGGGACAGCCTTCTATGGCTACACCTTC. Its protein product is CASSLARGTAFYGYTF. Supplemented by reference TRBV7-9 and TRBJ1-2, the full variable domain reads DTGVSQNPRHKITKRGQNVTFRCDPISEHNRLYWYRQTLGQGPEFLTYFQNEAQLEKSRLLSDRFSAERPKGSFSTLEIQRTEQGDSAMYLCASSLARGTAFYGYTFGSGTRLTVV.

This clonotype appeared a few times. The gene calls are TRBV7-8 and TRBJ2-3; D unclear. In germline, CDR1 is SGHVS, CDR2 FQNEAQ. The V and J ends lost 5 bases and 6 bases respectively, with 12 bases between them. The CDR3 has 13 residues. The CDR3 coding sequence is TGTGCCAGCAGCCGCCGCGCCTTGGATACGCAGTATTTT. It specifies CASSRRALDTQYF.

The chain employs TRBV27 and TRBJ1-2; D ambiguous. Germline-derived CDR1 and CDR2 are MNHEY and SMNVEV (reference sequence). V lost 8 bases and J lost 4, with 14 bases in between. The CDR3 loop spans 13 amino acids. The CDR3 region has the DNA TGTGCCAGCGCGGATCGGGATGGCTATGGCTACACCTTC. Amino acid sequence: CASADRDGYGYTF.

This chain connects TRBV27 to TRBJ2-1, with D perhaps matching TRBD1 (5 bases). V dropped 2 bases and J dropped 9 bases, with 8 bases sitting between them. This CDR3 is 12 amino acids long. Germline V gene sequence: CDR1 MNHEY, CDR2 SMNVEV (reference sequence). The CDR3 region is CASSLLGLEQFF. The CDR3 DNA reads TGTGCCAGCAGTTTACTGGGGCTTGAGCAGTTCTTC.

J is TRBJ2-2 and V is TRBV20-1, with TRBD1 matching over 8 bases. The CDR3 is made up of 15 amino acids. The V and J ends lost 1 base and 4 bases, in that order; junction bases with no gene match: 5. In germline, CDR1 is DFQATT, CDR2 SNEGSKA (reference sequence). CDR3 in DNA: TGCAGTGCTAGAGTCACAGGGGGAGGCACCGGGGAGCTGTTTTTT. Amino acid sequence: CSARVTGGGTGELFF.

The rearrangement links TRBV5-1 to TRBJ2-1, with D hard to call. Germline assignment: CDR1 SGHRS and CDR2 YFSETQ. Between the trimmed V and J ends, which lost 0 bases and 5 bases, there was a span of 12 bases. The CDR3 is 15 amino acids. DNA of the CDR3: TGCGCCAGCAGCTTGGCGGACCCAGGTAACAATGAGCAGTTCTTC. Encoded protein: CASSLADPGNNEQFF.

The J gene is TRBJ2-7, the V gene TRBV12-3 or TRBV12-4, with TRBD2 matching over 8 bases. Unmatched junction bases numbered 23, after V lost 7 bases and J lost 0 bases. The CDR3 is made up of 20 amino acids. The CDR3 here is CASTSYSGGRTIRSSYEQYF. CDR3 nucleotide sequence: TGTGCCAGCACTTCATATTCGGGGGGGAGGACTATTAGGAGCTCCTACGAGCAGTACTTC.

The V gene is TRBV19, the J gene TRBJ2-3, with a tentative D call TRBD1 (6 bases). Looked up from germline, CDR1 is LNHDA and CDR2 is SQIVND (reference sequence). This CDR3 has 15 residues. The germline V and J ends were trimmed by 9 bases and 5 bases, with 21 bases remaining between them. As DNA, the CDR3 is TGTGCCAGCCGCTTTTCGGGACAAGCTAGAGATACGCAGTATTTT. Protein product: CASRFSGQARDTQYF.

This clonotype has only a few counts. V usage is TRBV4-3 and J usage is TRBJ2-7, with 8 bases that match TRBD2. The germline V gene encodes CDR1 LGHNA and CDR2 YSLEER. The junction had 9 bases not matched to a gene; V was cut back by 1 base and J by 1 base. The CDR3 contains 17 residues. CDR3 residues: CASSQAVRAGGSYEQYF. The CDR3 coding sequence is TGCGCCAGCAGCCAAGCCGTCCGGGCGGGAGGTTCCTACGAGCAGTACTTC.